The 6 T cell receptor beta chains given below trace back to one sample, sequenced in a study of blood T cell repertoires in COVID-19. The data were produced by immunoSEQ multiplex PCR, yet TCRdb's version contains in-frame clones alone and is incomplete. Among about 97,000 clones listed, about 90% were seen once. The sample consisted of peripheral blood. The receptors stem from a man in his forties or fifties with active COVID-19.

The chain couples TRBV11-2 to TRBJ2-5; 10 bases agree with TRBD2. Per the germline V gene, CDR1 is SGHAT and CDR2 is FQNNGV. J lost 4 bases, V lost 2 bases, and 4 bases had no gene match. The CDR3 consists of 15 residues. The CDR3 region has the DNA TGTGCCAGCAGCTTAAATGTAGCGGGGGGAGAGACCCAGTACTTC. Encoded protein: CASSLNVAGGETQYF. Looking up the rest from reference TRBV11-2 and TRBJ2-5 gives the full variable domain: EAGVAQSPRYKIIEKRQSVAFWCNPISGHATLYWYQQILGQGPKLLIQFQNNGVVDDSQLPKDRFSAERLKGVDSTLKIQPAKLEDSAVYLCASSLNVAGGETQYFGPGTRLLVL.

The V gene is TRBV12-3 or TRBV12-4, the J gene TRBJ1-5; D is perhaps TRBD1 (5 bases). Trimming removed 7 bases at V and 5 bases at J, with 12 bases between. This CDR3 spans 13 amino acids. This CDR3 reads CASTWGGHQPQHF. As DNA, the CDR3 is TGTGCCAGCACCTGGGGGGGTCATCAGCCCCAGCATTTT.

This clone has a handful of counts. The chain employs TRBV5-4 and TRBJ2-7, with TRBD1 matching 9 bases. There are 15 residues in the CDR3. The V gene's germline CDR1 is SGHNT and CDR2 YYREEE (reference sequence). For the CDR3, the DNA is TGTGCGGGCAGCTTCCCCGGGACAGGGTACCACGAGCAGTACTTC. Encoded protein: CAGSFPGTGYHEQYF.

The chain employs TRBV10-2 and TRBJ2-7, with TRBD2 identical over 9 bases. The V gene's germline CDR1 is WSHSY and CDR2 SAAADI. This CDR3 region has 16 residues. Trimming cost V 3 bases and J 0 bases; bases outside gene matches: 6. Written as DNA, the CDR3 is TGCGCCAGCAGTGATCAGCGGGGGGCCCGCTCCTACGAGCAGTACTTC. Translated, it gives CASSDQRGARSYEQYF.

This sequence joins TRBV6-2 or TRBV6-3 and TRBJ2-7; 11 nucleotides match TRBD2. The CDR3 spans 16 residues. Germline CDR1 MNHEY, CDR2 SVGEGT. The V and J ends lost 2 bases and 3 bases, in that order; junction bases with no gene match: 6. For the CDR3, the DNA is TGTGCCAGCAGTTACGGCAGGGGACTAGCGGTCTACGAGCAGTACTTC. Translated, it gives CASSYGRGLAVYEQYF.

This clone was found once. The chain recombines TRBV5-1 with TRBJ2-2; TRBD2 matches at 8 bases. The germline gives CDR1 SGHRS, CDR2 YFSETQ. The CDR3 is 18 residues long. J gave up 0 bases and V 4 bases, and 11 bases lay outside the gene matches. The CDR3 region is CASSPGGAGGTNTGELFF. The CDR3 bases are TGCGCCAGCAGCCCCGGAGGGGCGGGGGGAACGAACACCGGGGAGCTGTTTTTT. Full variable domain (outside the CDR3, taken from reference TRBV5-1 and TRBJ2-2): KAGVTQTPRYLIKTRGQQVTLSCSPISGHRSVSWYQQTPGQGLQFLFEYFSETQRNKGNFPGRFSGRQFSNSRSEMNVSTLELGDSALYLCASSPGGAGGTNTGELFFGEGSRLTVL.